The 29 T cell receptor beta chains reported below all come from one sample, sequenced in a study of neoadjuvant anti-PD-1 for oral cavity cancer. Sequencing was performed with immunoSEQ multiplex PCR; in TCRdb, only in-frame clones are kept and a portion is missing. The sample has roughly 14,000 clones, about 73% seen once. Sequenced here: PBMCs, sampled before nivolumab (anti-PD-1) treatment. These receptors originate from a person aged 40 to 85 with oral cavity squamous cell carcinoma.

V usage is TRBV12-5 and J usage is TRBJ1-5; unclear D gene. Trimming stripped 5 bases from V and 0 bases from J, with 11 bases between. Germline V gene sequence: CDR1 LGHNT, CDR2 FRNRAP. This CDR3 contains 15 residues. Here the CDR3 reads CASGAQVHSNQPQHF. CDR3 nucleotides: TGTGCTAGTGGTGCCCAGGTCCATAGCAATCAGCCCCAGCATTTT.

Notes on this clone: The same CDR3 also results from other DNA sequences found in this sample. J is TRBJ1-1 and V is TRBV10-3; 9 nucleotides agree with TRBD1. Germline V gene lookup returns CDR1 ENHRY and CDR2 SYGVKD. Unmatched junction bases numbered 2, after V lost 6 bases and J lost 0 bases. CDR3 size: 14 residues. The CDR3 DNA is TGTGCCATCAGACAGGGGGCCGTGAACACTGAAGCTTTCTTT. It encodes CAIRQGAVNTEAFF.

The genes are TRBV6-4 and TRBJ2-1; TRBD2 agrees at 7 bases. The V gene's germline CDR1 is MRHNA and CDR2 SNTAGT. The CDR3 is 12 residues long. J was trimmed by 13 bases and V by 3 bases; bases with no gene match: 6. The DNA for the CDR3 is TGTGCCAGCAGTGAGGTGGGAGGGCCTCAGTTCTTC. Protein product: CASSEVGGPQFF.

The rearrangement uses TRBV7-2 and TRBJ2-7; 10 bases fit TRBD2. J was trimmed by 6 bases and V by 5 bases; bases with no gene match: 10. Germline-derived CDR1 and CDR2 are SGHTA and FQGNSA. The CDR3 has 15 residues. The chain's CDR3 is CASSPQTSGVGEQYF. The CDR3 coding sequence is TGTGCCAGCAGCCCCCAAACTAGCGGGGTCGGCGAGCAGTACTTC.

This chain uses TRBV6-6 with TRBJ2-7, with 9 positions matching TRBD2. The germline V gene has CDR1 MNHNY and CDR2 SVGAGI (reference sequence). V lost 5 bases and J lost 2; bases outside the gene matches: 4. This CDR3 spans 14 amino acids. The CDR3 region is CASSPAGGAYEQYF. The CDR3 nucleotides are TGTGCCAGCAGTCCAGCGGGGGGCGCCTACGAGCAGTACTTC.

The chain links TRBV11-2 to TRBJ1-1; possible D gene TRBD1, 5 bases. Trimming pared 0 bases from V and 1 base from J, leaving 9 bases between. The V gene's germline CDR1 is SGHAT and CDR2 FQNNGV. The CDR3 has 15 residues. The CDR3 DNA reads TGTGCCAGCAGCTTAGAACAGGTTAAGAACACTGAAGCTTTCTTT. This sequence encodes CASSLEQVKNTEAFF.

V and J are TRBV5-4 and TRBJ2-5; D possibly matches TRBD1 or TRBD2 (5 bases each). The germline CDR1 and CDR2 sequences are SGHNT and YYREEE (reference sequence). The CDR3 is 14 amino acids. V shed 0 bases and J shed 7 bases, with 13 bases lying between them. Written as DNA, the CDR3 is TGTGCCAGCAGCTTGGCCGGGTATGGGGGGACCCAGTACTTC. Translating it yields CASSLAGYGGTQYF.

The chain joins TRBV6-6 to TRBJ2-1, with D possibly being TRBD1 (6 bases). Per germline, CDR1 MNHNY and CDR2 SVGAGI (reference sequence). V lost 2 bases and J lost 9, with 14 bases in between. The CDR3 runs to 14 residues. This chain's CDR3 is CASSYPKGEFEQFF. In DNA, the CDR3 is TGTGCCAGCAGTTACCCAAAGGGGGAGTTTGAGCAGTTCTTC.

The rearrangement joins TRBV5-1 to TRBJ1-4, with 11 bases that match TRBD1. The length of the CDR3 is 16 residues. Losses at the gene ends were 4 bases for V and 8 bases for J; bases not matched to a gene: 10. In germline, CDR1 is SGHRS, CDR2 YFSETQ. The CDR3 is CASSPRRTGGSEKLFF. The CDR3 DNA reads TGCGCCAGCAGCCCTCGTCGGACAGGGGGCAGCGAAAAACTGTTTTTT.

This clone occurred once. CDR3 nucleotide sequence: TGTGCCAGCAGCAAAGCGGGGGCTGAGACCCAGTACTTC. This encodes CASSKAGAETQYF. The chain links TRBV21-1 to TRBJ2-5; the table calls TRBD1, which could not be checked here. TRBV21-1 represents a pseudogene. This CDR3 has 13 residues.

The chain has TRBV19 and TRBJ2-1, with D maybe TRBD2 (5 bases). This CDR3 is 15 amino acids long. V dropped 3 bases and J dropped 6 bases, with 15 bases sitting between them. Per the germline V gene, CDR1 is LNHDA and CDR2 is SQIVND (reference sequence). CDR3 sequence reads: CASSITRAGGNEQFF. For the CDR3, the DNA is TGTGCCAGTAGTATCACTCGGGCAGGAGGCAATGAGCAGTTCTTC. The full variable domain, rest sourced from reference TRBV19 and TRBJ2-1, is DGGITQSPKYLFRKEGQNVTLSCEQNLNHDAMYWYRQDPGQGLRLIYYSQIVNDFQKGDIAEGYSVSREKKESFPLTVTSAQKNPTAFYLCASSITRAGGNEQFFGPGTRLTVL.

This chain uses TRBV5-4 with TRBJ2-7; 7 nucleotides align to TRBD1. The CDR3 runs 15 residues. CDR1 SGHNT and CDR2 YYREEE come from the germline V gene (reference sequence). Trimming cost V 4 bases and J 5 bases; bases outside gene matches: 12. CDR3 loop: CASSPRPTGVDEQYF. CDR3 bases: TGTGCCAGCAGCCCGAGACCTACAGGGGTCGACGAGCAGTACTTC.

CDR3 residues: CASSAGTGTGYTDTQYF. Here the CDR3 DNA reads TGTGCCAGCAGTGCCGGGACAGGGACGGGCTACACAGATACGCAGTATTTT. J is TRBJ2-3 and V is TRBV6-4; 9 bases fit TRBD1. J gave up 2 bases and V 4 bases, and 10 bases lay outside the gene matches. Germline lookup yields CDR1 MRHNA and CDR2 SNTAGT. This CDR3 is built from 17 residues.

The CDR3 sequence is CASSEARRGDGYNEQFF. In nucleotides, the CDR3 is TGTGCCAGCAGTGAAGCGCGTAGAGGGGACGGGTACAATGAGCAGTTCTTC. The gene calls are TRBV6-1 and TRBJ2-1; D may be TRBD1 or TRBD2 (5 bases each). V was pared by 0 bases and J by 4 bases, with 16 bases between. In germline, CDR1 is MNHNS, CDR2 SASEGT. The CDR3 runs to 17 residues.

This clone showed up just a few times. J is TRBJ1-5 and V is TRBV29-1; D gene uncertain. The V end was cut by 5 bases, the J end by 1 base, with 15 bases between. Germline lookup yields CDR1 SQVTM and CDR2 ANQGSEA. There are 15 residues in the CDR3. The CDR3 loop is CSVCLSASSNQPQHF. In DNA form, the CDR3 reads TGCAGCGTTTGCCTCAGTGCCTCGAGCAATCAGCCCCAGCATTTT.

The J gene is TRBJ1-1, the V gene TRBV29-1; D not certain. V was trimmed by 4 bases and J by 2 bases, leaving 8 bases between them. Germline CDR1 is SQVTM and CDR2 is ANQGSEA. This CDR3 has 12 residues. The CDR3 region has the DNA TGCAGCGTTGGGGAGGGTAACACTGAAGCTTTCTTT. Its translation is CSVGEGNTEAFF. The full variable domain, rest sourced from reference TRBV29-1 and TRBJ1-1, is SAVISQKPSRDICQRGTSLTIQCQVDSQVTMMFWYRQQPGQSLTLIATANQGSEATYESGFVIDKFPISRPNLTFSTLTVSNMSPEDSSIYLCSVGEGNTEAFFGQGTRLTVV.

In its sample, this clone was seen a few times. The chain carries TRBV6-1 and TRBJ1-2; TRBD1 aligns across 10 bases. The CDR3 runs to 13 residues. Germline V gives CDR1 MNHNS, CDR2 SASEGT. V shed 5 bases, J shed 6 bases, and the junction held 3 bases outside the gene matches. The DNA for the CDR3 is TGTGCCAGCAGTTGGGACAGGGGAGATGGCTACACCTTC. This translates into CASSWDRGDGYTF.

The chain joins TRBV9 to TRBJ2-7, with 14 bases fitting TRBD2. The CDR3 length is 15 residues. After removal of 2 bases from V and 7 bases from J, the junction contained 5 bases not matched to a gene. Germline-derived CDR1 and CDR2 are SGDLS and YYNGEE. CDR3 coding DNA: TGTGCCAGCAGCGTGGGACTAGCGGGGGCAGGGGAGCAGTACTTC. Translation gives CASSVGLAGAGEQYF.

This clone appeared a single time. A read error may produce the germline difference seen at one junction end. This chain joins TRBV2 and TRBJ2-5; D is uncertain. The germline CDR1 and CDR2 sequences are SNHLY and FYNNEI. The CDR3 is 11 amino acids. The CDR3: CASSSPAPENF. Here the CDR3 DNA reads TGTGCCAGCAGCTCTCCGGCCCCGGAGAACTTC.

The chain has TRBV27 and TRBJ1-1; perhaps TRBD1 as D (5 bases). Germline-derived CDR1 and CDR2 are MNHEY and SMNVEV (reference sequence). V gave up 5 bases and J gave up 2 bases, with 21 bases separating them. The CDR3 length is 17 residues. This chain's CDR3 is CASSPRRAGRSNTEAFF. CDR3 sequence (DNA): TGTGCCAGCAGTCCCCGGAGAGCAGGGAGATCAAACACTGAAGCTTTCTTT.

J is TRBJ1-1 and V is TRBV6-6; 7 bases are shared with TRBD1. Germline V gene data show CDR1 as MNHNY and CDR2 as SVGAGI (reference sequence). Trimming removed 7 bases from V and 1 base from J; junction bases left unmatched: 9. The CDR3 has 15 amino acids. CDR3 protein: CASTRTGESNTEAFF. CDR3 DNA sequence: TGTGCCAGCACCCGAACAGGGGAGTCGAACACTGAAGCTTTCTTT.

The rearrangement links TRBV7-2 to TRBJ1-5; D may be TRBD1 (5 bases). The V end lost 0 bases, the J end lost 7 bases, and 13 bases lay between the germline ends. From germline, CDR1 is SGHTA and CDR2 FQGNSA. This CDR3 region has 15 residues. The CDR3 region is CASSLAGRREQPQHF. The CDR3 DNA reads TGTGCCAGCAGCTTAGCGGGGCGGCGGGAGCAGCCCCAGCATTTT. Together with reference TRBV7-2 and TRBJ1-5, the CDR3 gives the full variable domain: GAGVSQSPSNKVTEKGKDVELRCDPISGHTALYWYRQSLGQGLEFLIYFQGNSAPDKSGLPSDRFSAERTGGSVSTLTIQRTQQEDSAVYLCASSLAGRREQPQHFGDGTRLSIL.

The rearrangement joins TRBV14 to TRBJ2-2; perhaps TRBD2 as D (5 bases). The germline V gene encodes CDR1 SGHDN and CDR2 FVKESK. Trimming removed 1 base from V and 5 bases from J, with 11 bases in between. The length of the CDR3 is 15 residues. The CDR3 loop reads CASSQGTSGTGELFF. CDR3 DNA: TGTGCCAGCAGCCAAGGCACCTCGGGGACCGGGGAGCTGTTTTTT. The variable domain in full, completed from reference TRBV14 and TRBJ2-2, reads EAGVTQFPSHSVIEKGQTVTLRCDPISGHDNLYWYRRVMGKEIKFLLHFVKESKQDESGMPNNRFLAERTGGTYSTLKVQPAELEDSGVYFCASSQGTSGTGELFFGEGSRLTVL.

This clone was counted between two and nine times. The chain recombines TRBV5-5 with TRBJ1-6; D is unresolved. V dropped 6 bases and J dropped 8 bases, with 15 bases sitting between them. CDR3 size: 14 residues. The germline V gene encodes CDR1 SGHKS and CDR2 YYEKEE (reference sequence). CDR3 amino acids: CASTLEEKHSPLHF. DNA of the CDR3: TGTGCCAGCACCCTCGAGGAGAAGCATTCACCCCTCCACTTT. Based on the CDR3 plus reference TRBV5-5 and TRBJ1-6, the full variable domain is DAGVTQSPTHLIKTRGQQVTLRCSPISGHKSVSWYQQVLGQGPQFIFQYYEKEERGRGNFPDRFSARQFPNYSSELNVNALLLGDSALYLCASTLEEKHSPLHFGNGTRLTVT.

The CDR3 here is CASSDLPGSSGANVLTF. The CDR3 nucleotides are TGTGCCAGCAGTGATTTGCCGGGTTCCTCTGGGGCCAACGTCCTGACTTTC. The V gene is TRBV6-1, the J gene TRBJ2-6; D is unresolved. The CDR3 is made up of 17 amino acids. The V end was cut by 3 bases, the J end by 0 bases, with 12 bases between. Per germline, CDR1 MNHNS and CDR2 SASEGT.

V gene TRBV5-6 combines with J gene TRBJ1-4, with TRBD1 as a possible D gene (5 bases). CDR1 and CDR2 from the germline V gene are SGHDT and YYEEEE. Trimming took 4 bases from V and 10 from J, leaving 20 bases between them. This CDR3 is built from 15 residues. The CDR3 loop is CASSPQGDGSAKLFF. DNA of the CDR3: TGTGCCAGCAGCCCCCAGGGCGACGGGAGTGCAAAACTGTTTTTT.

The chain links TRBV14 to TRBJ2-2; the D is unclear. The germline V gene encodes CDR1 SGHDN and CDR2 FVKESK. The CDR3 extends over 16 amino acids. Trimming left V 4 bases short and J 5 bases short, with 17 bases between. The chain's CDR3 is CASSRLRGEGTGELFF. The CDR3 DNA follows: TGTGCCAGCAGCCGACTCCGAGGTGAAGGAACCGGGGAGCTGTTTTTT.

V gene TRBV6-1 combines with J gene TRBJ1-1; D not resolved. The CDR3 runs 15 residues. V lost 0 bases, J lost 0 bases, and 8 bases lay in between. The V gene's germline CDR1 is MNHNS and CDR2 SASEGT. The CDR3 spells CASSEALGVNTEAFF. The CDR3 DNA reads as TGTGCCAGCAGTGAAGCGCTGGGTGTGAACACTGAAGCTTTCTTT.

The V call is TRBV27, the J call TRBJ2-2, with D perhaps matching TRBD1 (6 bases). CDR1 is MNHEY, CDR2 SMNVEV, per germline (reference sequence). Trimming left V 7 bases short and J 2 bases short, with 17 bases between. The CDR3 runs 16 residues. CDR3: CASNPAGTYNTGELFF. The CDR3 coding sequence is TGTGCCAGCAACCCGGCCGGGACATATAACACCGGGGAGCTGTTTTTT.